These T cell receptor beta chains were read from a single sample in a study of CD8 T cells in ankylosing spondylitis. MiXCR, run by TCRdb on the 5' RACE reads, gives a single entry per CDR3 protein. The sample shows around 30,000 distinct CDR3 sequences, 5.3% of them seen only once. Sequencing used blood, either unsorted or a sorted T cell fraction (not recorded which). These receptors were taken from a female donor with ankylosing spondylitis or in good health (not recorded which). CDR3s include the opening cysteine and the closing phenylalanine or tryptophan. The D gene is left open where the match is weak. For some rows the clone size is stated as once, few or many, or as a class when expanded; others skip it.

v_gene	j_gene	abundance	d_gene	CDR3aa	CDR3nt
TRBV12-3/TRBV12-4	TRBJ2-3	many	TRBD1	CASSLGGGADTQYF	TGTGCCAGCAGTTTAGGAGGGGGCGCAGATACGCAGTATTTT
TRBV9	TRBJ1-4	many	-	CASSISTTNEKLFF	TGTGCCAGCAGCATCTCCACAACTAATGAAAAACTGTTTTTT
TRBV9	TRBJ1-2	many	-	CASSQTGNYGYTF	TGTGCCAGCAGCCAGACAGGAAACTATGGCTACACCTTC
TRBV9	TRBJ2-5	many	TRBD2	CASSISGGSQETQYF	TGTGCCAGCAGCATTAGCGGGGGTTCCCAAGAGACCCAGTACTTC
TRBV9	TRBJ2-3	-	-	CASSPPRSTDTQYF	TGTGCCAGCAGCCCCCCCCGTAGCACAGATACGCAGTATTTT
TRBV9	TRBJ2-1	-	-	CASSVLGRDSEQFF	TGTGCCAGCAGCGTACTGGGGCGGGACAGTGAGCAGTTCTTC
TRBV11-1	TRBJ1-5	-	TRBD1	CASSLRDRMYSNQPQHF	TGTGCCAGCAGCCTCCGGGACAGGATGTATAGCAATCAGCCCCAGCATTTT
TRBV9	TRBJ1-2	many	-	CASSPSYYGYTF	TGTGCCAGCAGCCCCTCTTACTATGGCTACACCTTC
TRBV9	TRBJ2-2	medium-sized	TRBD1	CASSVGQGLGGELFF	TGTGCCAGCAGCGTAGGACAGGGCCTAGGCGGGGAGCTGTTTTTT
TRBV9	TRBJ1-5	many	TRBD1	CASSSTGDQPQHF	TGTGCCAGCAGCTCGACAGGGGATCAGCCCCAGCATTTT
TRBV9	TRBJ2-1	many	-	CASSVEGNEQFF	TGTGCCAGCAGCGTAGAGGGAAATGAGCAGTTCTTC
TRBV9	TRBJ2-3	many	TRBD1	CASSVWDRSTDTQYF	TGTGCCAGCAGCGTATGGGACAGGAGCACAGATACGCAGTATTTT
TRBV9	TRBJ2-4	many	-	CASSVEAGTKNIQYF	TGTGCCAGCAGCGTAGAGGCAGGGACCAAAAACATTCAGTACTTC
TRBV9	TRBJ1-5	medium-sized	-	CASSAGDQPQHF	TGTGCCAGCAGCGCAGGGGATCAGCCCCAGCATTTT
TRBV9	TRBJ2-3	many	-	CASSEQAQGGADTQYF	TGTGCCAGCAGCGAACAGGCACAGGGGGGGGCAGATACGCAGTATTTT
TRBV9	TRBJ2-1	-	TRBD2	CASSPTLAEPYNEQFF	TGTGCCAGCAGCCCGACGCTAGCGGAGCCCTACAATGAGCAGTTCTTC
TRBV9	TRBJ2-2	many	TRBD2	CASSLRTSGGARELFF	TGTGCCAGCAGCCTACGGACTAGCGGGGGGGCCCGGGAGCTGTTTTTT
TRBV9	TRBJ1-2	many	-	CASSVPALGYTF	TGTGCCAGCAGCGTGCCCGCCCTTGGCTACACCTTC
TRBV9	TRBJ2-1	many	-	CASSVGLGNEQFF	TGTGCCAGCAGCGTAGGTTTGGGGAATGAGCAGTTCTTC
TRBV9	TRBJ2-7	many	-	CASSPRDAAAYEQYF	TGTGCCAGCAGCCCACGGGACGCTGCCGCCTACGAGCAGTACTTC
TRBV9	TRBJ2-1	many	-	CASSVGTLSYNEQFF	TGTGCCAGCAGCGTCGGGACTCTGTCCTACAATGAGCAGTTCTTC
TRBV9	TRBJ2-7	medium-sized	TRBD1	CASSVGPGQGPEQYF	TGTGCCAGCAGCGTAGGTCCGGGACAGGGGCCCGAGCAGTACTTC
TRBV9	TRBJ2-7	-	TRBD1	CASSVAQGSREQYF	TGTGCCAGCAGCGTAGCACAGGGGTCGCGCGAGCAGTACTTC
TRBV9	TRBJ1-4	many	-	CASSPDPATNEKLFF	TGTGCCAGCAGCCCGGACCCTGCAACTAATGAAAAACTGTTTTTT
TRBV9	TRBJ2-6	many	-	CASSAGSFSGANVLTF	TGTGCCAGCAGCGCGGGGAGTTTCTCTGGGGCCAACGTCCTGACTTTC
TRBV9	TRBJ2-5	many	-	CASSRNYGHQETQYF	TGTGCCAGCAGCCGCAATTATGGGCATCAAGAGACCCAGTACTTC
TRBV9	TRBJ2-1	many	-	CASSVGPDHNEQFF	TGTGCCAGCAGCGTAGGTCCGGACCACAATGAGCAGTTCTTC
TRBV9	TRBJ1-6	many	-	CASSVVSGSPLHF	TGTGCCAGCAGCGTAGTTTCTGGTTCACCCCTCCACTTT
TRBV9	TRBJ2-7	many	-	CASSVGTVFAEQYF	TGTGCCAGCAGCGTAGGGACAGTTTTCGCCGAGCAGTACTTC
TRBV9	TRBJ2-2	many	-	CASSLQTTGELFF	TGTGCCAGCAGCCTACAGACTACCGGGGAGCTGTTTTTT
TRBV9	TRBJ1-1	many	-	CASSVETVNTEAFF	TGTGCCAGCAGCGTAGAAACGGTTAACACTGAAGCTTTCTTT